This TCR beta chain is from a study of blood T cell repertoires in COVID-19. V shed 6 bases and J shed 1 base, with 10 bases lying between them. CDR1 is MNHEY, CDR2 SVGAGI, per germline. The CDR3 has 14 residues. Original processing notes: From reference gene primer amplification, estimates of nucleated cell counts were derived. Method: immunoSEQ multiplex PCR; TCRdb's copy keeps in-frame clones and lacks some. V, J and clone size derive from that table, while D and trimming were established from the DNA sequence. The sample shows tens of thousands of clones, about four fifths of them seen only once. The chain employs TRBV6-5 and TRBJ1-5, with D perhaps TRBD1 (6 bases). The sequenced sample consisted of peripheral blood. This sequence was found in a man aged 80 or over with acute or convalescent COVID-19. The CDR3 coding sequence is TGTGCCAGCAGGTTACAGGGAAGCAATCAGCCCCAGCATTTT. Amino acids: CASRLQGSNQPQHF.